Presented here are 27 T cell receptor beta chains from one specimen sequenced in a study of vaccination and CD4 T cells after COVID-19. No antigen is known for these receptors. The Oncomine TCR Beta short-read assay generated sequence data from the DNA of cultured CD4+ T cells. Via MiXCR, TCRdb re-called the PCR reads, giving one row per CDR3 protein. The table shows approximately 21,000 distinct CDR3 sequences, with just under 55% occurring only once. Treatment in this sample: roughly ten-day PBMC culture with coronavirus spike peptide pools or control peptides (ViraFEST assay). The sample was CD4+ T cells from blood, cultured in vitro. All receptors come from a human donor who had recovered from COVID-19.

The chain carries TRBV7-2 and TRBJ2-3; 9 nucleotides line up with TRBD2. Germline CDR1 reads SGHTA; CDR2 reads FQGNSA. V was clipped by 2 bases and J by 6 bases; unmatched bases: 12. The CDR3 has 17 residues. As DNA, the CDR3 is TGTGCCAGCAGCTTAACCTTTGCGGGAGGGTCCAAGGATACGCAGTATTTT. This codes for CASSLTFAGGSKDTQYF.

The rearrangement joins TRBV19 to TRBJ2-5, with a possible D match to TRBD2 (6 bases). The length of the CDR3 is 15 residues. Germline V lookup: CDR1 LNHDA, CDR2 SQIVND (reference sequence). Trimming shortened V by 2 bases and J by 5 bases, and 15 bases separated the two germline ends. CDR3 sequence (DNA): TGTGCCAGTAGTATACAACCGGCGGGGCCGGAGACCCAGTACTTC. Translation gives CASSIQPAGPETQYF.

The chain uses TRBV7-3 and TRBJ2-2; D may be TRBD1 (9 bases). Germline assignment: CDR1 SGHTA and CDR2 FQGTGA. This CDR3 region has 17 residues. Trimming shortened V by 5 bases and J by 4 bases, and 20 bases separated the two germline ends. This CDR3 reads CASSPRGGTGSTGELFF. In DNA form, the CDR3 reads TGTGCCAGCAGCCCCCGGGGGGGGACAGGGTCCACCGGGGAGCTGTTTTTT.

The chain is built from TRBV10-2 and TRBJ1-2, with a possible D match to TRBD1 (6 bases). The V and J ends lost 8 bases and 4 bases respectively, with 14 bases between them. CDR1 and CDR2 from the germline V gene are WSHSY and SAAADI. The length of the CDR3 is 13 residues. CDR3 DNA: TGCGCCAGCGGGAAGGGGGTTAGCTATGGCTACACCTTC. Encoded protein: CASGKGVSYGYTF.

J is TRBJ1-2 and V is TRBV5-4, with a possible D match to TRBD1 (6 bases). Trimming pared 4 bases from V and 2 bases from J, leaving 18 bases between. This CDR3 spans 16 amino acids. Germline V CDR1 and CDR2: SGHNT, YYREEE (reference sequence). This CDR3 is CASSHGGRDLNYGYTF. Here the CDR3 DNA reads TGTGCCAGCAGCCACGGGGGGCGCGATCTGAACTATGGCTACACCTTC.

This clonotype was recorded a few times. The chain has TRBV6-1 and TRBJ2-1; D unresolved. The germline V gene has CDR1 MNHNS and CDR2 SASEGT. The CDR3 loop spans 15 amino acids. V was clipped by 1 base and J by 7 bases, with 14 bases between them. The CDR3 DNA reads TGTGCCAGCAGTGAAGGGCCCCTGGGCGGAAATGAGCAGTTCTTC. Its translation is CASSEGPLGGNEQFF.

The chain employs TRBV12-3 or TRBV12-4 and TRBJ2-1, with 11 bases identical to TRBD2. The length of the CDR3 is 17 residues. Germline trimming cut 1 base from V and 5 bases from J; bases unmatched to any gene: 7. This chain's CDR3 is CASSLGPGLAGNNEQFF. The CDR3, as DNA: TGTGCCAGCAGTTTAGGCCCCGGACTAGCGGGTAACAATGAGCAGTTCTTC.

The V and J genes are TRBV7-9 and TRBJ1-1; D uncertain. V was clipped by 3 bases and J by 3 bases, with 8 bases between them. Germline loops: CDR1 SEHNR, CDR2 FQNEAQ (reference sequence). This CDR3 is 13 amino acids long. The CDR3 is CASSFKPDTEAFF. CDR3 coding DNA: TGTGCCAGCAGCTTCAAACCTGACACTGAAGCTTTCTTT.

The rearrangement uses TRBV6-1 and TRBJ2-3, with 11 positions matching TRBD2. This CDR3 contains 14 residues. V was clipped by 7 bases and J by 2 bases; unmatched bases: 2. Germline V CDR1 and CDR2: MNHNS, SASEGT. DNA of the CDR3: TGTGCCAGCAAGACTAGCGGGGTCACAGATACGCAGTATTTT. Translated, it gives CASKTSGVTDTQYF.

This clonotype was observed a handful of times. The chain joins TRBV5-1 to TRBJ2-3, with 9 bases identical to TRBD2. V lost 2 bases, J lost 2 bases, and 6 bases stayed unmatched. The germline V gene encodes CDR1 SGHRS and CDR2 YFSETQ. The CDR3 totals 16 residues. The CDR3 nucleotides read TGCGCCAGCAGCTTAGGTCTAGCGGGGAACACAGATACGCAGTATTTT. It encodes CASSLGLAGNTDTQYF.

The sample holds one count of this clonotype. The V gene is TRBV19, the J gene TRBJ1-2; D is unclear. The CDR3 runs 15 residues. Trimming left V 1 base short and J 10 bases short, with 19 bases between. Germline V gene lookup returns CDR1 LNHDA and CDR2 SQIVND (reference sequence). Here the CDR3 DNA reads TGTGCCAGTAGTATAGTAATTCCGGGCCGCACGTACTACACCTTC. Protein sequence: CASSIVIPGRTYYTF. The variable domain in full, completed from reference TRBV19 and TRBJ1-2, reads DGGITQSPKYLFRKEGQNVTLSCEQNLNHDAMYWYRQDPGQGLRLIYYSQIVNDFQKGDIAEGYSVSREKKESFPLTVTSAQKNPTAFYLCASSIVIPGRTYYTFGSGTRLTVV.

The CDR3 here is CASRYRLDYGYTF. CDR3 DNA: TGTGCCAGTCGGTATAGATTAGACTATGGCTACACCTTC. This chain links TRBV2 with TRBJ1-2, with D unresolved. The V end lost 9 bases, the J end lost 3 bases, and 14 bases lay between the germline ends. The CDR3 contains 13 residues. CDR1 is SNHLY and CDR2 is FYNNEI in the germline V gene.

The CDR3 is CASSYGTGQETQYF. The DNA of the CDR3 is TGTGCCAGCAGCTATGGGACAGGGCAAGAGACCCAGTACTTC. The chain is built from TRBV2 and TRBJ2-5; 9 bases map to TRBD1. Trimming at V came to 6 bases and at J to 2 bases, leaving 4 bases not matched to a gene. The CDR3 has 14 residues. Germline values: CDR1 SNHLY, CDR2 FYNNEI.

CDR3 in amino acids: CATSRTPRTEETQYF. DNA of the CDR3: TGTGCCACCAGCAGGACCCCGAGGACAGAAGAGACCCAGTACTTC. This chain uses TRBV15 with TRBJ2-5; tentative D call: TRBD1 (6 bases). Germline V gene data show CDR1 as LNHNV and CDR2 as YYDKDF (reference sequence). Trimming stripped 3 bases from V and 3 bases from J, with 14 bases between. The CDR3 extends over 15 amino acids.

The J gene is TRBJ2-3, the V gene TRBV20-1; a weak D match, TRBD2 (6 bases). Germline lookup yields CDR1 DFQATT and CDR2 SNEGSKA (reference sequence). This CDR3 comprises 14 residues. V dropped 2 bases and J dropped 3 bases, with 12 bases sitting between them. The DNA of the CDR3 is TGCAGTGCTAGAACCGGAGGGAATACAGATACGCAGTATTTT. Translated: CSARTGGNTDTQYF.

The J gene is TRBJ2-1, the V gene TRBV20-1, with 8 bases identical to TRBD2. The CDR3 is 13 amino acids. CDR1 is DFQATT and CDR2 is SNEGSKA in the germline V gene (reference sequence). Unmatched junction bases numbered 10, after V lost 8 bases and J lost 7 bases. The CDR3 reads CSFVAGFGNEQFF. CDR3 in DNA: TGCAGTTTTGTAGCGGGATTTGGAAATGAGCAGTTCTTC.

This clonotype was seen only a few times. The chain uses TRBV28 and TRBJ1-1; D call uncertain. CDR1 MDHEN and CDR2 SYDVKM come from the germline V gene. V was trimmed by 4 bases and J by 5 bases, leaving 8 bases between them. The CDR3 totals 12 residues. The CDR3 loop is CASSSGLTEAFF. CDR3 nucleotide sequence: TGTGCCAGCAGTTCTGGACTGACTGAAGCTTTCTTT.

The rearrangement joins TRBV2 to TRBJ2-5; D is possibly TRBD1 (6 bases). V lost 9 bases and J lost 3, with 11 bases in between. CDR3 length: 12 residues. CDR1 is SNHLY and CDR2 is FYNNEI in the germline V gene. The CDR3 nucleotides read TGTGCCAGTCGGACAGAGGAAGAGACCCAGTACTTC. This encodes CASRTEEETQYF.

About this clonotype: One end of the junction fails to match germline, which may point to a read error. The CDR3 sequence is CSARDVRAANTGELFF. CDR3 DNA sequence: TGCAGTGCTAGAGATGTTCGAGCGGCGAACACCGGGGAACTGTTTTTT. The chain recombines TRBV20-1 with TRBJ2-2; D possibly corresponds to TRBD2 (5 bases). CDR1 and CDR2 from the germline V gene are DFQATT and SNEGSKA (reference sequence). The CDR3 has 16 amino acids.

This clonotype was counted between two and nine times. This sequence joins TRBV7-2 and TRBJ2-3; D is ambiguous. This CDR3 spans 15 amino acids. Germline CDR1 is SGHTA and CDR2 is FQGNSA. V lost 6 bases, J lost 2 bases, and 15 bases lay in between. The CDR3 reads CASRLMGGPTDTQYF. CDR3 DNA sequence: TGTGCCAGCAGACTCATGGGCGGCCCCACAGATACGCAGTATTTT.

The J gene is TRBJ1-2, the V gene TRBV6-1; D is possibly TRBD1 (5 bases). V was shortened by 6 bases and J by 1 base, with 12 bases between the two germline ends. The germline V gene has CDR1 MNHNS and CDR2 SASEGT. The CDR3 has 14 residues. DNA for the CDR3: TGTGCCAGCAGGGGAACAGGAGTTAACTATGGCTACACCTTC. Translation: CASRGTGVNYGYTF.

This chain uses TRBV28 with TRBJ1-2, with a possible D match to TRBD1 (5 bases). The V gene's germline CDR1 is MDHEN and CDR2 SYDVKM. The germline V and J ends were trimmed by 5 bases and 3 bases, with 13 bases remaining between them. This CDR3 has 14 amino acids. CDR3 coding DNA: TGTGCCAGCAGTCCCGGCGGGGGACACTATGGCTACACCTTC. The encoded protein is CASSPGGGHYGYTF.

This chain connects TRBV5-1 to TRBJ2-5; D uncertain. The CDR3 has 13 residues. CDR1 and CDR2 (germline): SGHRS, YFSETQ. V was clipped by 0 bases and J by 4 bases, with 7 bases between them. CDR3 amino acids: CASSLAGRETQYF. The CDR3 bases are TGCGCCAGCAGCTTGGCCGGGCGAGAGACCCAGTACTTC.

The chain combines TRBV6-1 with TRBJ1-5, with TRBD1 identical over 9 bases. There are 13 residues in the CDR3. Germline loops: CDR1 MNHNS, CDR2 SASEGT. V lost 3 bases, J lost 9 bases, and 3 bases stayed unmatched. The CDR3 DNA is TGTGCCAGCAGTGAGGGACAGGGAGGGCCCCAGCATTTT. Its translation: CASSEGQGGPQHF.

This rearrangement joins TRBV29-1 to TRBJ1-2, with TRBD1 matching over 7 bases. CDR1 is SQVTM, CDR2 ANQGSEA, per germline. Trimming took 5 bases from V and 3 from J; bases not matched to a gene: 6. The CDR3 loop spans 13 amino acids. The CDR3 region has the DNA TGCAGCGTTCTAAGGGGGCGCGACTATGGCTACACCTTC. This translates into CSVLRGRDYGYTF.

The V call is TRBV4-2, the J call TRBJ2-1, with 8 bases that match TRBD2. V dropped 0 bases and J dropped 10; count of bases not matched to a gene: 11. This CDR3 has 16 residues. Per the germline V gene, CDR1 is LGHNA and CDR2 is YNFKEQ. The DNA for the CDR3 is TGTGCCAGCAGCCAAGATCCGGGCGGGAGGTTAAGGGAGCAGTTCTTC. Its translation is CASSQDPGGRLREQFF.

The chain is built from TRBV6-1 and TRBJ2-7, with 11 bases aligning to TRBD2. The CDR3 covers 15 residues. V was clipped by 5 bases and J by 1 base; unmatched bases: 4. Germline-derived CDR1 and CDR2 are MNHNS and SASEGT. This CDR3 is CASSTSGGLSYEQYF. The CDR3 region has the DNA TGTGCCAGCAGTACTAGCGGGGGCCTTTCCTACGAGCAGTACTTC.